This T cell receptor (beta chain) appears in the sequencing data of a study of T and B cells in COVID-19 patients. For the study at large: Of approximately 21 active-infection patients, approximately twelve were critically ill with mechanical ventilation or extracorporeal membrane oxygenation.

This CDR3 spans 17 amino acids. The germline V and J ends were trimmed by 5 bases and 0 bases, with 17 bases remaining between them. Germline V gene data show CDR1 as LNHDA and CDR2 as SQIVND (reference sequence). BIOMED2 TRB-A/B primer pools were used in multiplex TRB PCR. TCRdb ran MiXCR on the multiplex PCR reads and lists one entry per CDR3 protein. The profile shows 4,000 to 4,500 distinct CDR3 sequences, roughly 26% of them singletons. This clonotype was observed once. This could be a read error, since a much larger clone is one nucleotide away. TRB was amplified from roughly 250-500 ng of blood genomic DNA.

This rearrangement joins TRBV19 to TRBJ1-5; D is ambiguous. The TCR originated in a human donor with active COVID-19. The sequenced sample consisted of blood. The CDR3 protein is CASSVPSGGNSNQPQHF. CDR3 in DNA: TGTGCCAGTAGTGTCCCCTCCGGCGGGAATAGCAATCAGCCCCAGCATTTT.